This T cell receptor (beta chain) appears in the sequencing data of a study of identical twins. There are 19 residues in the CDR3. Germline CDR1 and CDR2: MGHRA and YSYEKL. The V end was cut by 0 bases, the J end by 2 bases, with 21 bases between. Via MiXCR, TCRdb re-called the 5' RACE reads, giving one row per CDR3 protein. The table lists about 530,000 distinct CDR3 sequences, 20% to 25% of them singletons, with about 0.5% in the top ten. Another study also made use of these data, one on yellow fever vaccine responses in identical twins.

The source of this sequence is a woman between 18 and 29 years old in good health. V usage is TRBV4-1 and J usage is TRBJ2-3; unclear D gene. Specimen: CD4+ T cells sorted from blood. The CDR3 reads CASSQDRDFSGFITDTQYF. In DNA, the CDR3 is TGCGCCAGCAGCCAAGATAGGGATTTTTCCGGTTTTATCACAGATACGCAGTATTTT.